These T cell receptor beta chains were read from a single sample in a study of glioma-infiltrating T cells. Using its own MiXCR run on the multiplex PCR reads, TCRdb lists one record per CDR3 protein. The table shows fewer than 3,500 distinct CDR3 sequences, with 17% occurring only once. The sequencing sample was made of glioma tissue, nonneoplastic brain tissue, or PBMCs (not recorded which). Source of these receptors: a human donor with low-grade glioma or glioblastoma, undergoing nonglioma brain surgery, or in good health (not recorded which). Each CDR3 is given with its conserved first and last residue. The order of the fields is V gene, clone size, D gene, J gene, CDR3 protein, CDR3 DNA. The D gene is left open where the match is weak. Clone size is stated in some rows and not others, as once, few, many or a class when expanded.

V gene: TRBV2
clone size: medium-sized
D gene: -
J gene: TRBJ1-1
CDR3 protein: CASSEGPFTEAFF
CDR3 DNA: TGTGCCAGCAGTGAAGGCCCCTTCACTGAAGCTTTCTTT

V gene: TRBV29-1
clone size: -
D gene: -
J gene: TRBJ2-1
CDR3 protein: CSAGGRGNLPHNEQFF
CDR3 DNA: TGCAGCGCCGGGGGAAGAGGGAACCTTCCGCACAATGAGCAGTTCTTC

V gene: TRBV28
clone size: medium-sized
D gene: -
J gene: TRBJ1-1
CDR3 protein: CASSSGPEAFF
CDR3 DNA: TGTGCCAGCAGTTCAGGGCCCGAAGCTTTCTTT

V gene: TRBV6-1
clone size: many
D gene: TRBD1
J gene: TRBJ1-5
CDR3 protein: CASRGGQGGSQPQHF
CDR3 DNA: TGTGCCAGCAGGGGGGGACAGGGAGGGAGTCAGCCCCAGCATTTT

V gene: TRBV5-4
clone size: many
D gene: -
J gene: TRBJ1-1
CDR3 protein: CASSSQTLVGSAAEAFF
CDR3 DNA: TGTGCCAGCTCCTCGCAAACTCTTGTGGGGTCCGCGGCTGAAGCTTTCTTT

V gene: TRBV7-9
clone size: many
D gene: -
J gene: TRBJ2-3
CDR3 protein: CASSFPRDTSTDTQYF
CDR3 DNA: TGTGCCAGCAGCTTCCCGCGGGACACTAGCACAGATACGCAGTATTTT

V gene: TRBV18
clone size: many
D gene: -
J gene: TRBJ2-5
CDR3 protein: CASSPLTNQETQYF
CDR3 DNA: TGTGCCAGCTCACCATTAACAAACCAAGAGACCCAGTACTTC

V gene: TRBV6-1
clone size: medium-sized
D gene: TRBD2
J gene: TRBJ2-5
CDR3 protein: CASRASGLYQETQYF
CDR3 DNA: TGTGCCAGCAGGGCTAGCGGGCTGTACCAAGAGACCCAGTACTTC

V gene: TRBV12-3/TRBV12-4
clone size: -
D gene: TRBD1
J gene: TRBJ1-1
CDR3 protein: CASSPQISGGTEAFF
CDR3 DNA: TGTGCCAGCAGTCCTCAAATTTCAGGGGGCACTGAAGCTTTCTTT

V gene: TRBV5-4
clone size: -
D gene: TRBD2
J gene: TRBJ2-1
CDR3 protein: CASSLPASGGALFGQFF
CDR3 DNA: TGTGCCAGCAGCTTACCGGCGAGCGGGGGGGCCCTTTTTGGGCAGTTCTTC

V gene: TRBV7-6
clone size: -
D gene: -
J gene: TRBJ1-1
CDR3 protein: CTSTLSGRNTEAFF
CDR3 DNA: TGTACCAGCACCCTAAGCGGGAGGAACACTGAAGCTTTCTTC

V gene: TRBV24-1
clone size: -
D gene: TRBD2
J gene: TRBJ2-3
CDR3 protein: CATIQLAGGLLRTDTQYF
CDR3 DNA: TGTGCCACTATCCAACTAGCGGGGGGGCTTCTGCGCACAGATACGCAGTATTTT

V gene: TRBV6-1
clone size: medium-sized
D gene: TRBD1
J gene: TRBJ1-5
CDR3 protein: CAGGQESNQPQHF
CDR3 DNA: TGTGCCGGGGGACAGGAAAGCAATCAGCCCCAGCATTTT

V gene: TRBV28
clone size: medium-sized
D gene: -
J gene: TRBJ1-4
CDR3 protein: CASSQTESNEKLFF
CDR3 DNA: TGTGCCAGCAGTCAGACCGAGTCTAATGAAAAACTGTTTTTT

V gene: TRBV27
clone size: medium-sized
D gene: TRBD1
J gene: TRBJ2-5
CDR3 protein: CASSFRDRAQETQYF
CDR3 DNA: TGTGCCAGCAGTTTTCGGGACAGGGCCCAAGAGACCCAGTACTTC

V gene: TRBV5-1
clone size: -
D gene: -
J gene: TRBJ2-1
CDR3 protein: CASTLGPGPEEQFF
CDR3 DNA: TGCGCCAGCACCCTAGGCCCCGGCCCGGAAGAGCAGTTCTTC

V gene: TRBV6-5
clone size: -
D gene: -
J gene: TRBJ2-5
CDR3 protein: CASSFQDRRQTQYF
CDR3 DNA: TGCGCCAGCAGTTTCCAAGACAGGAGGCAGACCCAGTACTTC

V gene: TRBV7-6
clone size: medium-sized
D gene: -
J gene: TRBJ1-1
CDR3 protein: CASSLDPRDAEAFF
CDR3 DNA: TGTGCCAGCAGCTTAGACCCCCGGGATGCGGAAGCTTTCTTT

V gene: TRBV3-1
clone size: many
D gene: -
J gene: TRBJ1-3
CDR3 protein: CASSQFWGLGGNTIYF
CDR3 DNA: TGTGCCAGCAGCCAATTCTGGGGGCTGGGAGGAAACACCATATATTTT

V gene: TRBV25-1
clone size: medium-sized
D gene: -
J gene: TRBJ1-4
CDR3 protein: CASREVDEKLFF
CDR3 DNA: TGTGCCAGCAGGGAGGTGGATGAAAAACTGTTTTTT

V gene: TRBV27
clone size: large
D gene: TRBD1
J gene: TRBJ1-5
CDR3 protein: CASRPTGFQPQHF
CDR3 DNA: TGTGCCAGCAGGCCGACAGGGTTCCAGCCCCAGCATTTT

V gene: TRBV27
clone size: medium-sized
D gene: -
J gene: TRBJ1-5
CDR3 protein: CASSLVAAPNQPQHF
CDR3 DNA: TGTGCCAGCAGTTTAGTGGCAGCTCCCAATCAGCCCCAGCATTTT

V gene: TRBV20-1
clone size: medium-sized
D gene: -
J gene: TRBJ2-2
CDR3 protein: CSAGPGRTNTGELFF
CDR3 DNA: TGCAGTGCTGGCCCGGGGCGTACGAACACCGGGGAGCTGTTTTTT

V gene: TRBV28
clone size: medium-sized
D gene: TRBD1
J gene: TRBJ1-6
CDR3 protein: CASRTGVSPLHF
CDR3 DNA: TGTGCCAGCAGGACAGGGGTCTCACCCCTCCACTTT

V gene: TRBV28
clone size: many
D gene: TRBD2
J gene: TRBJ2-1
CDR3 protein: CASSSHIAGAVDEQFF
CDR3 DNA: TGTGCCAGCAGTTCCCATATAGCGGGGGCGGTAGATGAGCAGTTCTTC

V gene: TRBV2
clone size: many
D gene: -
J gene: TRBJ2-1
CDR3 protein: CASSLPDYHNEQFF
CDR3 DNA: TGTGCCAGCAGCCTCCCGGACTACCACAATGAGCAGTTCTTC

V gene: TRBV6-2/TRBV6-3
clone size: -
D gene: -
J gene: TRBJ2-3
CDR3 protein: CASRERGGYNEQYF
CDR3 DNA: TGTGCCAGCAGGGAAAGGGGAGGCTACAATGAGCAGTATTTT

V gene: TRBV7-9
clone size: medium-sized
D gene: -
J gene: TRBJ2-3
CDR3 protein: CASLLTDTQYF
CDR3 DNA: TGTGCCAGCCTCCTCACAGATACGCAGTATTTT